Detailed here is one TCR beta chain. Its antigen is currently unknown. Between the trimmed V and J ends, which lost 5 bases and 8 bases, there was a span of 16 bases. Looked up from germline, CDR1 is SGHTA and CDR2 is FQGNSA. The CDR3 has 15 residues. Patients selected for sequencing had displayed CD8+CD57+ cell expansion by flow cytometry. Severe acquired aplastic anemia was the diagnosis recorded for all patients. Investigators profiled TCR beta VDJ and CDR3 from genomic DNA template. In TCRdb, the reads were re-called with MiXCR into one record per CDR3 protein. The data contain under 250,000 distinct CDR3 sequences, approximately 65% of them singletons. The sample is drawn from a study of CD8+CD57+ T cells in acquired aplastic anemia. Study-wide results and caveats: In common between the patients and the controls were approximately 28 CD8+ CDR3 sequences.

The V call is TRBV7-2, the J call TRBJ1-6; possibly TRBD1 for D (5 bases). The clonotype comes from a human donor with aplastic anemia. Sequenced input: sorted CD4+, CD8+, or CD8+CD57+ T cells (not recorded which) from PBMCs. Written as DNA, the CDR3 is TGTGCCAGCAGCCTCCGCGACAGCCTTCATTCACCCCTCCACTTT. Its translation: CASSLRDSLHSPLHF.